The entry below gives a single T cell receptor beta chain sequence along with its context. Its specific antigen is unknown. No qualities accompany the bases; no much larger clone lies one base away. CDR1 SGHRS and CDR2 YFSETQ were looked up in the germline V gene. CDR3 length: 16 amino acids, cysteine to phenylalanine. Solely the CDR3 DNA is kept, with 48 bases framed from the first base. A distance of 17 bases separates the germline ends of V and J, which lose 0 bases and 6 bases respectively. This entry belongs to a study of T cell responses to AZD1222 COVID-19 vaccine (dated by TCRdb to about 2021). Regarding the complete study: AZD1222 recipients whose second dose came at about 4 weeks and those whose second dose came at about 12 weeks were combined into one group, since spike-specific TCR depth and breadth did not differ between the two schedules. TCR sequencing was performed for roughly 240 trial participants, of whom about 200 were given two doses of AZD1222 and approximately 26 were given two doses of MenACWY control vaccine. Trial participants were enrolled by age into subgroups of 18-55, 56-69 and 70-plus years, and around 150, 29 and 61 TCR-sequenced participants, respectively, were included in these subgroups. Beyond this particular receptor, the publication reports: In the small 56-69-year group, the increase in depth fell short of significance, most likely because of low power. Epitopes outside the regions mutated in the B.1.351 and B.1.1.7 variants were reportedly recognized by nearly half of the unique spike-specific TCRs. Because no samples from the day 14 peak response were available, repertoires could be characterized only after the peak T cell response. The whole spike protein was spanned by vaccine-associated CD4 TCRs, and dominant responses were seen in regions 160-218 and 743-854. After two AZD1222 doses, both the breadth and the depth of spike-specific TCRs were significantly higher than at day 0 and than in MenACWY recipients. Conclusions about previously exposed vaccinees are limited, since just five or six AZD1222 recipients were seropositive for SARS-CoV-2 at baseline. Most participants were white British and females outnumbered males, and the authors suggested that clonal diversity may have been underestimated.

The CDR3 regions of human TCRbeta chains were analyzed by immunosequencing. The paper's data handling went like this. Repertoire TCRs were checked for matches against a reference library of SARS-CoV-2-specific TCRs that had been generated using the MIRA antigen-specificity platform. Breadth was defined as the fraction of unique TCRs that were SARS-CoV-2-associated. Depth was defined as the fraction of total T cells that were SARS-CoV-2-associated. Using the MIRA data, each spike-specific TCR was assigned both to the spike region to which the TCR was reactive and to a CD4 or CD8 class. Log10-transformed breadth and depth values were compared by one-way ANOVA with Sidak's multiple comparisons tests. In its TCRdb copy, this immuneACCESS table keeps in-frame sequences only and misses some clones. Where compared with another copy, unresolved V genes explain less than half of these, and the others have no known cause. For V, J and clone size, that table is used; D and trimming come from the DNA. This sample gives approximately 110,000 clones in total; around 81% of them show up just once. The top ten clones comprise 9.4% of the sample.

This specimen's time point label, interpreted: baseline before first vaccination. Samples from vaccinated people were obtained from the UK trials COV001 and COV002, which included a single-blind randomized controlled phase 2/3 trial of AZD1222 (ChAdOx1 nCoV-19) in healthy adults. For TCRbeta chain sequencing, PBMC samples from trial participants were taken at day 0 and at day 28 after the second dose. The rearranged segments are TRBV5-1 and TRBJ2-3, with a weak D call of TRBD1 (6 bases match). This clonotype originated in an adult in good health. Sequencing was performed on peripheral blood, taken on day 0 of AZD1222 vaccination. The DNA sequence follows: TGCGCCAGCAGCTTGGGTGGGACATGGTCCCCCGATACGCAGTATTTT. Its translation is CASSLGGTWSPDTQYF.